This record looks at one TCR beta chain sequence and its context. As yet, its antigen is unknown. Each CDR3 protein is one row after TCRdb ran MiXCR on the 5' RACE reads. The data contain a few hundred thousand distinct CDR3 sequences, more than 15% of them seen just once; the ten biggest clones take up roughly 34%. The CDR3 has 15 amino acids. Trimming took 4 bases from V and 2 from J, leaving 12 bases between them. Germline CDR1 and CDR2: SEHNR and FQNEAQ (reference sequence). This record comes from a study of CD8 T cells in ankylosing spondylitis. General study results and limits: The authors reported significant enrichment of disease-linked clones in matched ankylosing spondylitis synovial fluid.

The source is a male donor with ankylosing spondylitis or in good health (not recorded which). This rearrangement joins TRBV7-9 to TRBJ1-3; D is undetermined. Sequenced material: blood, either unsorted or a sorted T cell fraction (not recorded which). The CDR3 region is CASSSSLGPGNTIYF. The CDR3 DNA is TGTGCCAGCAGCTCCTCCCTGGGCCCTGGAAACACCATATATTTT.